Sequencing of this T cell receptor beta chain was carried out in a study of naive and memory T cell subsets. Study-level results: Gini index rose across naive, CM, EM and EMRA in CD4 and CD8. Over 85% of naive TCR sequences appeared only once after error correction, unlike memory subsets. RNA-based TCR counts may shift with T cell activation and differentiation.

Per germline, CDR1 DFQATT and CDR2 SNEGSKA (reference sequence). This CDR3 comprises 15 residues. Two oligonucleotides, mixed equimolar, formed the beta constant-region primer covering TRBC1 and TRBC2. Nested alpha and beta constant-region primers with the SP2 primer drove four PCR rounds on ligated cDNA. TCRdb fed the UMI-ligation and nested PCR reads into MiXCR, producing one record per CDR3 protein. This table has approximately 140,000 distinct CDR3 sequences, 15% to 20% appearing once. The table lists this clonotype with a few counts. The antigen remains undetermined. The material sequenced was naive CD4+ T cells from blood. The chain links TRBV20-1 to TRBJ1-1, with D unclear. The source is a human donor in good health. CDR3 coding DNA: TGCAGCTCGCGCTCAGGATATACACTGAACACTGAAGCTTTCTTT. It encodes CSSRSGYTLNTEAFF.